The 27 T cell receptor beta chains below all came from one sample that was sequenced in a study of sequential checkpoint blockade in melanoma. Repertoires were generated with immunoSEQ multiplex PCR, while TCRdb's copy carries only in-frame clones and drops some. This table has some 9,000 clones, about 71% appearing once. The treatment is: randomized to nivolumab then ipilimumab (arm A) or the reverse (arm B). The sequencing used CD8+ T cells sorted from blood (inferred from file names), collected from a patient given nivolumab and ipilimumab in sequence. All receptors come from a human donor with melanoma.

In DNA, the CDR3 is TGTGCCAGCAGCTTAGACACTAGCGAAAACACCGGGGAGCTGTTTTTT. The encoded protein is CASSLDTSENTGELFF. The chain carries TRBV7-2 and TRBJ2-2; 7 bases agree with TRBD2. Looked up from germline, CDR1 is SGHTA and CDR2 is FQGNSA. The CDR3 contains 16 residues. V gave up 1 base and J gave up 2 bases; unmatched junction bases: 4.

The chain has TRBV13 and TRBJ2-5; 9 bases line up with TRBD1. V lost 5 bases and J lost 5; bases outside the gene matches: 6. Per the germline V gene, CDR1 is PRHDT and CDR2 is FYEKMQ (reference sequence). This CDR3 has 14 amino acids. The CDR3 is CASSPGTGLETQYF. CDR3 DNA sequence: TGTGCCAGCAGCCCCGGGACAGGGCTCGAGACCCAGTACTTC.

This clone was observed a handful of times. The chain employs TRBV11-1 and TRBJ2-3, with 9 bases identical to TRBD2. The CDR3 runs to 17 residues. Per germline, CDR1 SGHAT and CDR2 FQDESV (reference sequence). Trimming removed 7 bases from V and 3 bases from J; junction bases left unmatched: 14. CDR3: CASNSPGGLAGTDTQYF. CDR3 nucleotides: TGTGCCAGCAACTCCCCTGGGGGACTAGCAGGGACAGATACGCAGTATTTT. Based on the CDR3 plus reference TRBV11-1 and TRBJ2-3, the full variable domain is EAEVAQSPRYKITEKSQAVAFWCDPISGHATLYWYRQILGQGPELLVQFQDESVVDDSQLPKDRFSAERLKGVDSTLKIQPAELGDSAMYLCASNSPGGLAGTDTQYFGPGTRLTVL.

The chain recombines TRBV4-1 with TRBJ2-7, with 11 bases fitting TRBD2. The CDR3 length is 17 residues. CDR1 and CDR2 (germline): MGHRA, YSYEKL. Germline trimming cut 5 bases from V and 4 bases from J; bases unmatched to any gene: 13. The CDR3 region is CASSTAYLAGGGYEQYF. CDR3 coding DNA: TGCGCCAGCAGCACCGCTTACCTAGCGGGAGGTGGGTACGAGCAGTACTTC.

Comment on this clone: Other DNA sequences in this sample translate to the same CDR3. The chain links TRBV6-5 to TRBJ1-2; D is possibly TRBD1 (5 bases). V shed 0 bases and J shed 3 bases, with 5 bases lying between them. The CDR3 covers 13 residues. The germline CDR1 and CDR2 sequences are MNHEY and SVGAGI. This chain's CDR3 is CASSYSTDYGYTF. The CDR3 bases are TGTGCCAGCAGTTACTCGACAGACTATGGCTACACCTTC.

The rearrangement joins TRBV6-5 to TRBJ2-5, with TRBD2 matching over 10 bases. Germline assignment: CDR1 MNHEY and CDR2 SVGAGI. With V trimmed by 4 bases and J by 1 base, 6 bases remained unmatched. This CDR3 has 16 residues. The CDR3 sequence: CASSSSSGRGQETQYF. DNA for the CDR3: TGTGCCAGCAGTTCCTCTAGCGGGAGAGGCCAAGAGACCCAGTACTTC.

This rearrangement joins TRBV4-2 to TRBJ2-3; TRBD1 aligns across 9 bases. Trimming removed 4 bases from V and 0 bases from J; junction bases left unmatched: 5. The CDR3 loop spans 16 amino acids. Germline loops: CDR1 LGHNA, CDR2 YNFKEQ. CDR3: CASSPEGTGSTDTQYF. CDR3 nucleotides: TGTGCCAGCAGCCCGGAAGGGACAGGGAGCACAGATACGCAGTATTTT.

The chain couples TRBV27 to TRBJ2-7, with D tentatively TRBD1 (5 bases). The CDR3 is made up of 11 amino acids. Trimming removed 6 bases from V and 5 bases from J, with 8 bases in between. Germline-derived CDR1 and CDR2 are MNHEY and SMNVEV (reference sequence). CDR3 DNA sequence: TGTGCCAGCAGGGACAACCACGAGCAGTACTTC. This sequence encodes CASRDNHEQYF.

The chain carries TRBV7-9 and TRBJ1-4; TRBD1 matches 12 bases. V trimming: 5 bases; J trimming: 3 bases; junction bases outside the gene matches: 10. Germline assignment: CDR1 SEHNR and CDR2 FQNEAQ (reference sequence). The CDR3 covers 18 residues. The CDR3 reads CASSPGRGQGAPNEKLFF. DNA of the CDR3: TGTGCCAGCAGCCCCGGTAGGGGACAGGGGGCGCCTAATGAAAAACTGTTTTTT.

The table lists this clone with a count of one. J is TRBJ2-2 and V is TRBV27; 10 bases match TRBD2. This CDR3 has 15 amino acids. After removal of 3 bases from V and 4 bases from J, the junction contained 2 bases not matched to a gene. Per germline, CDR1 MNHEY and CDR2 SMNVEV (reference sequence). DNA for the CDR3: TGTGCCAGCAGTTTCGCTAGCGGGAGCACCGGGGAGCTGTTTTTT. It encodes CASSFASGSTGELFF.

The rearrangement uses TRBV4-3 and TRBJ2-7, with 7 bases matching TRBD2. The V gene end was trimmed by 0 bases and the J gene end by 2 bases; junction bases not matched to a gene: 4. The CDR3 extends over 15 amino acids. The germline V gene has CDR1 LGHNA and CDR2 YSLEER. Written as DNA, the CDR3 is TGCGCCAGCAGCCAAGATACGGGAGGAGCCTACGAGCAGTACTTC. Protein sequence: CASSQDTGGAYEQYF.

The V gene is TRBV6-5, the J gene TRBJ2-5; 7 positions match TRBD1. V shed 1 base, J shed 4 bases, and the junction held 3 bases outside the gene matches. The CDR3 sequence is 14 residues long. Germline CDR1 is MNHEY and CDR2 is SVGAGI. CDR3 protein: CASSYFAGGETQYF. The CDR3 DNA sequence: TGTGCCAGCAGTTACTTTGCAGGGGGAGAGACCCAGTACTTC.

In DNA form, the CDR3 reads TGCGCCAGCAGCGCCACTAGCGGAAGCTCCTACGAGCAGTACTTC. Translating it yields CASSATSGSSYEQYF. The rearrangement links TRBV5-1 to TRBJ2-7; TRBD2 matches at 8 bases. The CDR3 covers 15 residues. Trimming cost V 4 bases and J 0 bases; bases outside gene matches: 6. The germline V gene has CDR1 SGHRS and CDR2 YFSETQ.

CDR3 sequence: CASSDSGSGGAYEQYF. The CDR3 coding sequence is TGTGCCAGCAGTGATTCCGGTAGCGGGGGGGCCTACGAGCAGTACTTC. The V gene is TRBV2, the J gene TRBJ2-7; 11 nucleotides align to TRBD2. The germline gives CDR1 SNHLY, CDR2 FYNNEI. The CDR3 is made up of 16 amino acids. V lost 3 bases and J lost 2; bases outside the gene matches: 6.

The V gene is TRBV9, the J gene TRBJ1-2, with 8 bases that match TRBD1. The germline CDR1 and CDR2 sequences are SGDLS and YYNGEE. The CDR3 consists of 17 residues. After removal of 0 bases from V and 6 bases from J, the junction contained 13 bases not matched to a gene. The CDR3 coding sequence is TGTGCCAGCAGCGTAGCGTCAGGGGGCTCTCGTCGGGATGGCTACACCTTC. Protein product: CASSVASGGSRRDGYTF.

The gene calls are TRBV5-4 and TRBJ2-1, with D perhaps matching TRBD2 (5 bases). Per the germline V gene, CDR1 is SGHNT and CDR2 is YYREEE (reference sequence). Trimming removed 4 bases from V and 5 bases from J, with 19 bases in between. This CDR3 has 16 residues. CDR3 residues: CASSPGNIGGDNEQFF. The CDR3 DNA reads TGTGCCAGCAGCCCGGGGAACATTGGAGGAGACAATGAGCAGTTCTTC.

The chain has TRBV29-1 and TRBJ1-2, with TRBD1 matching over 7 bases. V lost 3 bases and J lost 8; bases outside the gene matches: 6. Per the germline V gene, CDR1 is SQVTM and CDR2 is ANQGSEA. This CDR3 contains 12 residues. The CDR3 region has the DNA TGCAGCGTTGAGACAGGGATGAGGGGCTACACCTTC. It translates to CSVETGMRGYTF.

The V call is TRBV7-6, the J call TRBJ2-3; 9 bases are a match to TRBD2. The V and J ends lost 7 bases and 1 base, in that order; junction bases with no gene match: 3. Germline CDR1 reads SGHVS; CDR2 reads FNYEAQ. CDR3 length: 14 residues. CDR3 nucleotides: TGTGCCAGCATTGCGGGGGGGGGCACAGATACGCAGTATTTT. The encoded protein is CASIAGGGTDTQYF.

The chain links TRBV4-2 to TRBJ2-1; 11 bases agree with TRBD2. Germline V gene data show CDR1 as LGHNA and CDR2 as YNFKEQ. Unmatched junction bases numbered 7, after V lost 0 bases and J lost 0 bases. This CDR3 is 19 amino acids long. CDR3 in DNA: TGTGCCAGCAGCCAAGAAGCCCTAGCGGGAGGTAGCTCCTACAATGAGCAGTTCTTC. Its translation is CASSQEALAGGSSYNEQFF.

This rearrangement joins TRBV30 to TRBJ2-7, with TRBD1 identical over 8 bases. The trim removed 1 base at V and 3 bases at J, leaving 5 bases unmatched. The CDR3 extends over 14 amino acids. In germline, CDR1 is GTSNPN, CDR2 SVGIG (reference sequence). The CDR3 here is CAWSAGTGRYEQYF. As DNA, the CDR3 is TGTGCCTGGAGTGCCGGGACAGGTCGCTACGAGCAGTACTTC.

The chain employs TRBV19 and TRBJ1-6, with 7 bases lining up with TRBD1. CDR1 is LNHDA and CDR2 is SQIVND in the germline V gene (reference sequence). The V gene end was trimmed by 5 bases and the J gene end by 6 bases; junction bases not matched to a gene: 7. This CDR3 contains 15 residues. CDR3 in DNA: TGTGCCAGTAGTCGGGACAGTTCCGTTAATTCACCCCTCCACTTT. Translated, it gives CASSRDSSVNSPLHF. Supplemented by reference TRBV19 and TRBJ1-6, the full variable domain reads DGGITQSPKYLFRKEGQNVTLSCEQNLNHDAMYWYRQDPGQGLRLIYYSQIVNDFQKGDIAEGYSVSREKKESFPLTVTSAQKNPTAFYLCASSRDSSVNSPLHFGNGTRLTVT.

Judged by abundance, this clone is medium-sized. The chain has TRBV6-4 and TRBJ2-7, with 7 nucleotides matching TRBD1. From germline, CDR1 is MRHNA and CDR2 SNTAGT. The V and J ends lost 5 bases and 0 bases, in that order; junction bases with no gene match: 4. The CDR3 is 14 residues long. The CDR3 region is CASSTGTDSYEQYF. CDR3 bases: TGTGCCAGCAGTACCGGGACAGACTCCTACGAGCAGTACTTC.

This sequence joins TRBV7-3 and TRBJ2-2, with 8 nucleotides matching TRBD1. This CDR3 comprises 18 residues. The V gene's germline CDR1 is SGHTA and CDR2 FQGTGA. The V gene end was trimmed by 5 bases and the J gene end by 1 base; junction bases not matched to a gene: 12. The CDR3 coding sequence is TGTGCCAGCAGCCCAGATCCCCCCGGACAGGGGAACACCGGGGAGCTGTTTTTT. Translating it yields CASSPDPPGQGNTGELFF.

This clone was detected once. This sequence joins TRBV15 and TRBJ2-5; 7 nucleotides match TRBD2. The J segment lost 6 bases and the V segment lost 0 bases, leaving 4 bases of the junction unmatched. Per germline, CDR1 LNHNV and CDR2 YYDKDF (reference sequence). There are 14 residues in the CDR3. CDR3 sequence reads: CATSRDYGRQTQYF. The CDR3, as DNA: TGTGCCACCAGCAGAGATTACGGGAGGCAGACCCAGTACTTC.

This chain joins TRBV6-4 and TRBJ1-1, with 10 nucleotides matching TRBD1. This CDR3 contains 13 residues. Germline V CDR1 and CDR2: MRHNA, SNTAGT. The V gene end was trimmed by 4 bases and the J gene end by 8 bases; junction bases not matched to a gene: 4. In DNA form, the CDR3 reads TGTGCCAGCAGTGGCTCGGACAGGGGGGAAGCTTTCTTT. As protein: CASSGSDRGEAFF.

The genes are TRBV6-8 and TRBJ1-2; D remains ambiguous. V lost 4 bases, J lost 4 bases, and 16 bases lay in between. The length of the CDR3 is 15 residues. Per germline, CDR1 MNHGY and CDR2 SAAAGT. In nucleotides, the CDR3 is TGTGCCAGCAGTTCCCCGCGGAGGAAATCCTATGGCTACACCTTC. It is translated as CASSSPRRKSYGYTF.

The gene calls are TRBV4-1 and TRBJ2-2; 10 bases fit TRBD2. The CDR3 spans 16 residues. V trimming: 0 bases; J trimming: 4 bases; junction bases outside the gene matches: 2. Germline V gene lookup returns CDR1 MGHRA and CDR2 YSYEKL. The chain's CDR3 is CASSQDPSGSTGELFF. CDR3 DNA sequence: TGCGCCAGCAGCCAAGACCCTAGCGGGAGCACCGGGGAGCTGTTTTTT.